Below, 9 T cell receptor beta chains from the same sample are listed, as sequenced in a study of T cells in Graves' hyperthyroidism and ophthalmopathy. The CDR3 regions of TCR beta were amplified from RNA transcripts. First-round RT-PCR of the TCR CDR3 relied on the HTBI primer set. TCRdb re-analysed the multiplex PCR reads in MiXCR, keeping a single row per CDR3 protein. The table has approximately 700,000 distinct CDR3 sequences, about 16% seen once. The specimen was blood. The source of these receptors is a man aged 18 to 29 with Graves' hyperthyroidism.

This clonotype was counted many times. The chain uses TRBV28 and TRBJ2-5; weak D call: TRBD2 (6 bases). V lost 2 bases, J lost 4 bases, and 14 bases lay in between. CDR3 length equals 15 residues. Germline V gene data show CDR1 as MDHEN and CDR2 as SYDVKM. The CDR3 region has the DNA TGTGCCAGCAGTTTAAGGTCGAACGGGGGAGAGACCCAGTACTTC. Protein sequence: CASSLRSNGGETQYF.

CDR3 region: CAWSGTGDSYNEQFF. CDR3 sequence (DNA): TGTGCCTGGAGTGGGACAGGGGACTCCTACAATGAGCAGTTCTTC. The rearrangement joins TRBV30 to TRBJ2-1; TRBD1 aligns across 9 bases. CDR3 length: 15 residues. V lost 1 base and J lost 0; bases outside the gene matches: 1. Looked up from germline, CDR1 is GTSNPN and CDR2 is SVGIG (reference sequence).

The DNA of the CDR3 is TGCGCCAGCAGCTCCGTCGGCAGGGCTAACACTGAAGCTTTCTTT. Residues: CASSSVGRANTEAFF. V usage is TRBV5-1 and J usage is TRBJ1-1, with D possibly matching TRBD1 (5 bases). Trimming took 3 bases from V and 2 from J, leaving 14 bases between them. The CDR3 loop spans 15 amino acids. Germline-derived CDR1 and CDR2 are SGHRS and YFSETQ. Full variable domain (missing parts from reference TRBV5-1 and TRBJ1-1): KAGVTQTPRYLIKTRGQQVTLSCSPISGHRSVSWYQQTPGQGLQFLFEYFSETQRNKGNFPGRFSGRQFSNSRSEMNVSTLELGDSALYLCASSSVGRANTEAFFGQGTRLTVV.

J is TRBJ2-6 and V is TRBV12-5; D gene ambiguous. V was trimmed by 2 bases and J by 0 bases, leaving 11 bases between them. Germline CDR1 reads LGHNT; CDR2 reads FRNRAP. This CDR3 spans 17 amino acids. CDR3: CASGLRRESSGANVLTF. The DNA of the CDR3 is TGTGCTAGTGGTTTGAGGCGAGAATCCTCTGGGGCCAACGTCCTGACTTTC.

This chain connects TRBV12-3 or TRBV12-4 to TRBJ1-3; TRBD1 matches 12 bases. The CDR3 has 15 residues. The junction had 4 bases not matched to a gene; V was cut back by 6 bases and J by 4 bases. CDR3 in DNA: TGTGCCAGCAGGTTGGGACAGGGGGCCGGAAACACCATATATTTT. It yields the protein CASRLGQGAGNTIYF.

J is TRBJ1-4 and V is TRBV3-1, with 7 bases lining up with TRBD1. CDR1 and CDR2 (germline): LGHDT, YNNKEL (reference sequence). The V gene end was trimmed by 5 bases and the J gene end by 7 bases; junction bases not matched to a gene: 7. This CDR3 has 14 amino acids. CDR3: CASSFDRAGEKLFF. The CDR3 DNA follows: TGTGCCAGCAGCTTCGACAGGGCGGGTGAAAAACTGTTTTTT.

In this sample, this clonotype turned up a few times. The chain recombines TRBV4-1 with TRBJ2-5; no clear D gene. The germline V gene has CDR1 MGHRA and CDR2 YSYEKL. V lost 2 bases and J lost 1, with 11 bases in between. The CDR3 is 15 residues long. The CDR3 sequence: CASSQLVGFQETQYF. The DNA for the CDR3 is TGCGCCAGCAGCCAACTAGTTGGGTTCCAAGAGACCCAGTACTTC.

This clonotype was seen repeatedly, ten times or more. Here the CDR3 DNA reads TGTGCCAGCAGTTTAGCGCGGGAAGAGACCCAGTACTTC. Protein: CASSLAREETQYF. The chain couples TRBV5-6 to TRBJ2-5; D might be TRBD2 (5 bases). This CDR3 has 13 amino acids. V lost 5 bases to trimming and J lost 3 bases, with 11 bases between them. Germline assignment: CDR1 SGHDT and CDR2 YYEEEE.

This clonotype came up many times. J is TRBJ2-7 and V is TRBV2; no clear D. Germline CDR1 reads SNHLY; CDR2 reads FYNNEI. The V end lost 2 bases, the J end lost 2 bases, and 13 bases lay between the germline ends. The CDR3 sequence is 15 residues long. The CDR3, as DNA: TGTGCCAGCAGTGAAAGTGCGATCCCCGCCTACGAGCAGTACTTC. Translation: CASSESAIPAYEQYF.